Reported below is one T cell receptor (beta chain). The source of the sample is a study of blood T cell repertoires in COVID-19. In the study overall: Samples taken during acute and convalescent COVID-19 were collected in the United States, Italy and Spain. Nucleic acid was either cDNA or gDNA, and it came from T cells, B-cell-depleted T cells, or PBMCs.

The V end was cut by 4 bases, the J end by 0 bases, with 12 bases between. The germline V gene has CDR1 PRHDT and CDR2 FYEKMQ (reference sequence). This CDR3 spans 15 amino acids. Per the original methods: Estimates of nucleated cell counts were drawn from the amplification of reference gene primers. Here immunoSEQ multiplex PCR was the method, and the copy in TCRdb shows in-frame clones only, minus some. Clonal size and the V and J genes are those of that table, whereas D and trimming came from the DNA. The sample shows around 700,000 clones, about 87% of them seen only once. The material sequenced was peripheral blood. The chain combines TRBV13 with TRBJ1-2, with D possibly matching TRBD1 (6 bases). The TCR sequence derives from a woman in her late teens or twenties with acute or convalescent COVID-19. The CDR3 nucleotides read TGTGCCAGCAGCTCCCGACAGGAAGCTAACTATGGCTACACCTTC. Translation gives CASSSRQEANYGYTF.